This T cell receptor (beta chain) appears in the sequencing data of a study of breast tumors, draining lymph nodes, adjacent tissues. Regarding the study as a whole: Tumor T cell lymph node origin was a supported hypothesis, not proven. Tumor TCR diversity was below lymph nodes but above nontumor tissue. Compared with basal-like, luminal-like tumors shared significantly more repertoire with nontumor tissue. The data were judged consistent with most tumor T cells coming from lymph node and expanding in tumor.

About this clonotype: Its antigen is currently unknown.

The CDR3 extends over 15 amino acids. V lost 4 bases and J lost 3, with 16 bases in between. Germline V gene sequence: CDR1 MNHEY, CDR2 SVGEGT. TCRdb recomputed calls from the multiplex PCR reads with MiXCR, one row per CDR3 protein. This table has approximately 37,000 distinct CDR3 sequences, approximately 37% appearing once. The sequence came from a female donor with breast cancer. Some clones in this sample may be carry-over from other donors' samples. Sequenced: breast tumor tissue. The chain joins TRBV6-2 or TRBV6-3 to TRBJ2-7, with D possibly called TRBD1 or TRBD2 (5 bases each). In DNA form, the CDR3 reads TGTGCCAGCAGTTGGTCGGGACCAATGAACTACGAGCAGTACTTC. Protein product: CASSWSGPMNYEQYF.